These 32 T cell receptor beta chains share one sample of origin, sequenced in a study of blood T cell repertoires in COVID-19. Data came from immunoSEQ multiplex PCR; TCRdb stores just in-frame clones and leaves some out. The sample lists 180,000 or so clones, about 80% occurring once. Sequenced: peripheral blood. All receptors derive from a human donor with acute or convalescent COVID-19. The donor label of this sample is uncertain.

The rearrangement uses TRBV27 and TRBJ2-3; 10 nucleotides match TRBD2. Per the germline V gene, CDR1 is MNHEY and CDR2 is SMNVEV (reference sequence). V was clipped by 2 bases and J by 1 base; unmatched bases: 6. This CDR3 has 17 residues. The CDR3 bases are TGTGCCAGCAGTTTACCAGGACTAGCGGAACGCACAGATACGCAGTATTTT. Translating gives CASSLPGLAERTDTQYF.

The rearrangement joins TRBV2 to TRBJ2-6; D may be TRBD2 (6 bases). CDR3 size: 16 residues. The V end lost 5 bases, the J end lost 4 bases, and 15 bases lay between the germline ends. CDR1 and CDR2 (germline): SNHLY, FYNNEI. DNA for the CDR3: TGTGCCAGCAGTCCCCTTCGCGGGGCCGGGGCCAACGTCCTGACTTTC. Amino acids: CASSPLRGAGANVLTF.

V usage is TRBV2 and J usage is TRBJ1-5; 11 positions match TRBD1. The CDR3 spans 13 residues. The trim removed 11 bases at V and 6 bases at J, leaving 6 bases unmatched. Germline loops: CDR1 SNHLY, CDR2 FYNNEI. The CDR3 DNA follows: TGTGCCGGCGGACAGGGGGCGAGTCAGCCCCAGCATTTT. Translation gives CAGGQGASQPQHF.

The CDR3 sequence is CASSPEPTNNIQYF. CDR3 DNA sequence: TGTGCCAGCTCACCGGAGCCTACAAACAACATTCAGTACTTC. The rearrangement uses TRBV18 and TRBJ2-4; D is undetermined. The CDR3 contains 14 residues. V was clipped by 3 bases and J by 7 bases, with 13 bases between them. CDR1 and CDR2 (germline): KGHSH, LQKENI.

J is TRBJ1-3 and V is TRBV10-3; 10 positions match TRBD1. CDR1 ENHRY and CDR2 SYGVKD come from the germline V gene. The CDR3 consists of 15 residues. V shed 6 bases, J shed 2 bases, and the junction held 4 bases outside the gene matches. In DNA, the CDR3 is TGTGCCATCAGCGGGACAGGGGTTACTGGAAACACCATATATTTT. Protein: CAISGTGVTGNTIYF.

The rearrangement links TRBV18 to TRBJ1-6; possible D gene TRBD1, 5 bases. CDR1 is KGHSH and CDR2 is LQKENI in the germline V gene. Between the trimmed V and J ends, which lost 3 bases and 7 bases, there was a span of 13 bases. The CDR3 has 15 residues. The CDR3: CASSPPGGLNSPLHF. DNA for the CDR3: TGTGCCAGCTCACCCCCCGGGGGGTTGAATTCACCCCTCCACTTT.

This chain connects TRBV19 to TRBJ2-3, with 9 bases that match TRBD2. The J segment lost 4 bases and the V segment lost 6 bases, leaving 11 bases of the junction unmatched. The CDR3 length is 16 residues. CDR1 and CDR2 (germline): LNHDA, SQIVND (reference sequence). CDR3 nucleotide sequence: TGTGCCAGTAGCCGACTAGCGGCCGGTGGGCCAGATACGCAGTATTTT. This codes for CASSRLAAGGPDTQYF.

The chain joins TRBV5-1 to TRBJ2-7, with D possibly being TRBD1 (5 bases). Between the trimmed V and J ends, which lost 1 base and 3 bases, there was a span of 11 bases. Germline V gene sequence: CDR1 SGHRS, CDR2 YFSETQ. This CDR3 comprises 14 residues. The CDR3 bases are TGCGCCAGCAGCTTGAAGGACACACGCTACGAGCAGTACTTC. This gives the protein CASSLKDTRYEQYF.

The CDR3 sequence: CSVVVAGGTDTQYF. DNA of the CDR3: TGCAGCGTTGTGGTAGCGGGGGGTACAGATACGCAGTATTTT. The V call is TRBV29-1, the J call TRBJ2-3, with 10 positions matching TRBD2. J lost 3 bases, V lost 4 bases, and 4 bases had no gene match. CDR1 and CDR2 from the germline V gene are SQVTM and ANQGSEA. This CDR3 spans 14 amino acids.

This clone appeared once. The gene calls are TRBV5-8 and TRBJ2-3; 9 bases align to TRBD2. Trimming removed 3 bases from V and 5 bases from J; junction bases left unmatched: 4. Germline CDR1 is SGHTS and CDR2 is YDEGEE. CDR3 size: 14 residues. This CDR3 is CASSYSGRGDTQYF. In DNA form, the CDR3 reads TGTGCCAGCAGCTATAGCGGGAGAGGAGATACGCAGTATTTT.

This chain joins TRBV29-1 and TRBJ2-2, with D possibly matching TRBD2 (6 bases). The CDR3 consists of 13 residues. Germline lookup yields CDR1 SQVTM and CDR2 ANQGSEA. The V end was cut by 4 bases, the J end by 6 bases, with 12 bases between. CDR3 DNA sequence: TGCAGCGTTGTAAGGGGCGGGGCCGGGGAGCTGTTTTTT. This gives the protein CSVVRGGAGELFF.

The rearrangement links TRBV19 to TRBJ2-7, with TRBD1 identical over 11 bases. Germline assignment: CDR1 LNHDA and CDR2 SQIVND (reference sequence). With 10 bases clipped from V and 3 bases from J, the junction kept 8 bases outside the gene matches. This CDR3 is 14 amino acids long. CDR3 sequence (DNA): TGTGCCACCCGACCGGGACAGGGGGTCTACGAGCAGTACTTC. Residues: CATRPGQGVYEQYF.

This clone was observed once. J is TRBJ1-1 and V is TRBV2; D is possibly TRBD1 (5 bases). Trimming cost V 6 bases and J 3 bases, with 14 bases left between them. The CDR3 has 14 amino acids. Germline V gene lookup returns CDR1 SNHLY and CDR2 FYNNEI. The CDR3 loop reads CASSPEGYDTEAFF. DNA of the CDR3: TGTGCCAGCAGCCCGGAGGGGTATGACACTGAAGCTTTCTTT.

This clone was detected only a few times. The rearrangement links TRBV4-1 to TRBJ1-4; D is ambiguous. The germline V gene encodes CDR1 MGHRA and CDR2 YSYEKL. The CDR3 sequence is 16 residues long. V lost 0 bases to trimming and J lost 5 bases, with 13 bases between them. The CDR3 region is CASSQDPTRNNEKLFF. CDR3 sequence (DNA): TGCGCCAGCAGCCAAGATCCAACGAGGAACAATGAAAAACTGTTTTTT.

This clone was recorded only once. The chain has TRBV19 and TRBJ2-2, with D possibly TRBD2 on 7 matching bases. The CDR3 is 20 amino acids. Germline-derived CDR1 and CDR2 are LNHDA and SQIVND (reference sequence). The V end lost 6 bases, the J end lost 3 bases, and 29 bases lay between the germline ends. DNA of the CDR3: TGTGCCAGTAGATCCTGGTTGACAAGGGAGGGAAGGGGGGACACCGGGGAGCTGTTTTTT. Translating gives CASRSWLTREGRGDTGELFF. The full variable domain, in which reference TRBV19 and TRBJ2-2 provide the parts outside the CDR3, is DGGITQSPKYLFRKEGQNVTLSCEQNLNHDAMYWYRQDPGQGLRLIYYSQIVNDFQKGDIAEGYSVSREKKESFPLTVTSAQKNPTAFYLCASRSWLTREGRGDTGELFFGEGSRLTVL.

The table lists this clone with a few counts. V and J are TRBV4-1 and TRBJ1-4; D is unclear. CDR3 length equals 16 residues. V was clipped by 5 bases and J by 4 bases, with 17 bases between them. CDR1 and CDR2 from the germline V gene are MGHRA and YSYEKL. Here the CDR3 reads CASSAGGLMGNEKLFF. The CDR3 region has the DNA TGCGCCAGCAGCGCGGGTGGGCTCATGGGTAATGAAAAACTGTTTTTT.

J is TRBJ2-7 and V is TRBV11-2; 9 bases align to TRBD2. The length of the CDR3 is 15 residues. Germline V CDR1 and CDR2: SGHAT, FQNNGV. Unmatched junction bases numbered 9, after V lost 7 bases and J lost 2 bases. CDR3 bases: TGTGCCAGCACCCCCTTGGCTAGCGGGACCTACGAGCAGTACTTC. Its translation: CASTPLASGTYEQYF.

The chain links TRBV7-3 to TRBJ2-1, with D possibly being TRBD1 (6 bases). The CDR3 length is 15 residues. Germline V gene lookup returns CDR1 SGHTA and CDR2 FQGTGA. V lost 5 bases to trimming and J lost 5 bases, with 16 bases between them. The CDR3 region is CASSPYFRDNNEQFF. CDR3 nucleotide sequence: TGTGCCAGCAGCCCCTACTTCCGGGACAACAATGAGCAGTTCTTC.

The V and J genes are TRBV30 and TRBJ1-1; unclear D gene. Germline V gene lookup returns CDR1 GTSNPN and CDR2 SVGIG (reference sequence). The CDR3 is made up of 11 amino acids. V lost 5 bases and J lost 1, with 5 bases in between. The CDR3 sequence: CAWAGNTEAFF. DNA of the CDR3: TGTGCCTGGGCGGGGAACACTGAAGCTTTCTTT.

This clone is a singleton in its sample. V gene TRBV6-5 combines with J gene TRBJ1-1, with D maybe TRBD1 (6 bases). From germline, CDR1 is MNHEY and CDR2 SVGAGI. The CDR3 contains 14 residues. Trimming removed 6 bases at V and 6 bases at J, with 17 bases between. This chain's CDR3 is CASSLQGGSAEAFF. CDR3 in DNA: TGTGCCAGCAGCCTACAGGGAGGGAGCGCTGAAGCTTTCTTT.

The V and J genes are TRBV3-1 (or the pseudogene TRBV3-2) and TRBJ2-3; tentatively, D is TRBD1 (6 bases). The CDR3 length is 14 residues. Trimming took 4 bases from V and 2 from J, leaving 10 bases between them. The V gene's germline CDR1 is LGHDT and CDR2 YNNKEL (reference sequence). CDR3 amino acids: CASSPGVATDTQYF. As DNA, the CDR3 is TGTGCCAGCAGCCCAGGGGTTGCCACAGATACGCAGTATTTT.

The chain links TRBV9 to TRBJ2-2; D is unclear. CDR3 length: 13 residues. CDR1 and CDR2 from the germline V gene are SGDLS and YYNGEE. V was pared by 4 bases and J by 5 bases, with 9 bases between. The DNA for the CDR3 is TGTGCCAGCAGCTGGAGTGGAACCGGGGAGCTGTTTTTT. Translated: CASSWSGTGELFF.

This clone turned up a few times. The chain carries TRBV7-9 and TRBJ2-3; D is unresolved. The germline V and J ends were trimmed by 1 base and 4 bases, with 6 bases remaining between them. Germline values: CDR1 SEHNR, CDR2 FQNEAQ (reference sequence). The CDR3 covers 13 residues. The CDR3 DNA is TGTGCCAGCAGCTTAGTTTCGGCAGATACGCAGTATTTT. Translating it yields CASSLVSADTQYF.

This chain joins TRBV7-9 and TRBJ1-6; the D is unclear. This CDR3 contains 16 residues. V was pared by 2 bases and J by 6 bases, with 14 bases between. Germline lookup yields CDR1 SEHNR and CDR2 FQNEAQ (reference sequence). The CDR3, as DNA: TGTGCCAGCAGCTTATTCCAGGTCACCCGTAATTCACCCCTCCACTTT. Translating it yields CASSLFQVTRNSPLHF.

V is TRBV6-1 and J is TRBJ2-5; possible D gene TRBD2, 5 bases. With 1 base removed from V and 1 base from J, the gap between germline ends came to 13 bases. Germline lookup yields CDR1 MNHNS and CDR2 SASEGT. This CDR3 has 16 amino acids. The CDR3 nucleotides read TGTGCCAGCAGTGAAGGGTCAGAAGCGGCCCAAGAGACCCAGTACTTC. Translation: CASSEGSEAAQETQYF.

This chain uses TRBV7-2 with TRBJ2-1; 10 positions agree with TRBD2. Germline loops: CDR1 SGHTA, CDR2 FQGNSA. This CDR3 is built from 17 residues. V dropped 3 bases and J dropped 3; count of bases not matched to a gene: 8. CDR3 DNA: TGTGCCAGCAGCTTTCGACCCCGGACTAGCGGCTACAATGAGCAGTTCTTC. It is translated as CASSFRPRTSGYNEQFF.

The genes are TRBV7-8 and TRBJ1-2; 9 bases fit TRBD1. The germline V gene encodes CDR1 SGHVS and CDR2 FQNEAQ. The CDR3 length is 16 residues. Trimming at V came to 5 bases and at J to 4 bases, leaving 11 bases not matched to a gene. CDR3 residues: CASSPMGQGAAYGYTF. The CDR3 DNA sequence: TGTGCCAGCAGCCCCATGGGACAGGGAGCTGCCTATGGCTACACCTTC.

The chain is built from TRBV21-1 and TRBJ2-4; the D call in the table, TRBD2, was not verified against the DNA. TRBV21-1 is assigned pseudogene status. The CDR3 is made up of 16 amino acids. CDR3 in DNA: TGTGCCAGCAGCCCACGTTGGGGGGGGAGAAAAAACATTCAGTACTTC. This codes for CASSPRWGGRKNIQYF.

J is TRBJ2-7 and V is TRBV10-1; 9 nucleotides agree with TRBD1. J gave up 5 bases and V 3 bases, and 8 bases lay outside the gene matches. The germline V gene has CDR1 WNHNN and CDR2 SYGVQD (reference sequence). This CDR3 has 15 amino acids. In nucleotides, the CDR3 is TGCGCCAGCAGTGAAACCGGGACAGGGAGAAACGAGCAGTACTTC. Encoded protein: CASSETGTGRNEQYF.

This rearrangement joins TRBV2 to TRBJ2-2, with 9 bases matching TRBD1. V was clipped by 6 bases and J by 3 bases; unmatched bases: 2. Germline-derived CDR1 and CDR2 are SNHLY and FYNNEI. The CDR3 sequence is 14 residues long. CDR3 DNA sequence: TGTGCCAGCAGAGGGGACAGGGACACCGGGGAGCTGTTTTTT. This encodes CASRGDRDTGELFF.

The chain is built from TRBV5-1 and TRBJ2-5; D is ambiguous. The CDR3 loop spans 13 amino acids. Germline V lookup: CDR1 SGHRS, CDR2 YFSETQ. Trimming pared 0 bases from V and 4 bases from J, leaving 7 bases between. Here the CDR3 DNA reads TGCGCCAGCAGCTTGGGACTGGGAGAGACCCAGTACTTC. This translates into CASSLGLGETQYF.

V gene TRBV28 combines with J gene TRBJ1-4, with D tentatively TRBD1 (6 bases). CDR1 and CDR2 from the germline V gene are MDHEN and SYDVKM. This CDR3 is built from 13 residues. V was clipped by 6 bases and J by 9 bases, with 14 bases between them. CDR3 sequence (DNA): TGTGCCAGCAGCCGGACAGCATCAAAAAAACTGTTTTTT. It encodes CASSRTASKKLFF.